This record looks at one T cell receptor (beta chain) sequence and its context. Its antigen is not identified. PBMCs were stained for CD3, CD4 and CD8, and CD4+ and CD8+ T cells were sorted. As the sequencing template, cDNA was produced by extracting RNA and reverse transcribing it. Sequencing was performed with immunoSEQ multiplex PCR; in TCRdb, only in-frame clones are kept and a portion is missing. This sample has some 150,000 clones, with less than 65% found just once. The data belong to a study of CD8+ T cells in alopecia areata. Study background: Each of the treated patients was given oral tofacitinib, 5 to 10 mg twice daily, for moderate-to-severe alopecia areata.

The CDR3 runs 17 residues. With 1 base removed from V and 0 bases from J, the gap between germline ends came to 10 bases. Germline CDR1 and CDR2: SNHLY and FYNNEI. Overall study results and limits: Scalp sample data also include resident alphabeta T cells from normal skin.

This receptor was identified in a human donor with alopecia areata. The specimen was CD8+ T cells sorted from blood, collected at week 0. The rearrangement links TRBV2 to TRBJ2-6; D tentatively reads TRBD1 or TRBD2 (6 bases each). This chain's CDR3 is CASSEVGGDSGANVLTF. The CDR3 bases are TGTGCCAGCAGTGAAGTCGGGGGCGACTCTGGGGCCAACGTCCTGACTTTC.